Sequencing of this T cell receptor (beta chain) was carried out in a study of human T cells and chemical hapten exposure. The wider study: 2% DPC applied to an approximately 2 cm by approximately 2 cm arm area sensitized donors.

CDR1 is DFQATT, CDR2 SNEGSKA, per germline (reference sequence). The CDR3 has 14 residues. Trimming left V 6 bases short and J 1 base short, with 14 bases between. The time point is: pre-sensitization, week 0. Treatment described: therapeutic diphenylcyclopropenone sensitization with weekly scalp DPC. TCRdb re-called the RACE reads through MiXCR, storing one row per CDR3 protein. The repertoire holds more than 150,000 distinct CDR3 sequences, around 30% seen once, with just under 3% in the top ten. The source is a woman aged 25 to 39 with alopecia areata. Some clones in this sample may be carry-over from other donors' samples. The V call is TRBV20-1, the J call TRBJ2-3; D tentatively fits TRBD1 or TRBD2 (6 bases each). The input for sequencing was whole blood, taken in connection with sensitization to the hapten diphenylcyclopropenone (DPC). CDR3 bases: TGCAGTGCCCGTATAGGGGGGCGCACAGATACGCAGTATTTT. Its protein product is CSARIGGRTDTQYF.